What follows are 9 T cell receptor beta chains derived from one specimen sequenced in a study of vaccination effects on CD4 cells after COVID-19. Antigens for these TCRs are unknown. Following culture for ten to eleven days, CD4+ T cells were isolated. Participants were given two doses of BNT162b2 or mRNA-1273 vaccine. Profiling relied on immunoSEQ multiplex PCR, and the TCRdb table lists in-frame clones only, not all of them. The table shows approximately 31,000 clones, with roughly 74% occurring only once. Sequencing was performed on CD4+ T cells from PBMCs cultured without peptide, taken after COVID-19 vaccination. These receptors originate from a human donor who received a COVID-19 vaccine.

The chain joins TRBV5-1 to TRBJ2-5; TRBD1 agrees at 7 bases. CDR1 and CDR2 from the germline V gene are SGHRS and YFSETQ. The CDR3 has 16 residues. Germline trimming cut 1 base from V and 5 bases from J; bases unmatched to any gene: 11. The chain's CDR3 is CASSLLQTGLGETQYF. The CDR3 coding sequence is TGCGCCAGCAGCTTGTTACAGACAGGGTTGGGTGAGACCCAGTACTTC.

This clone was recorded a few times. This chain joins TRBV7-2 and TRBJ1-2, with 8 bases lining up with TRBD1. CDR1 is SGHTA, CDR2 FQGNSA, per germline. Losses at the gene ends were 7 bases for V and 1 base for J; bases not matched to a gene: 5. This CDR3 spans 14 amino acids. CDR3 amino acids: CASTFDRGNYGYTF. CDR3 in DNA: TGTGCCAGCACTTTCGACAGGGGTAACTATGGCTACACCTTC.

This chain uses TRBV5-1 with TRBJ1-2; D is unclear. The V and J ends lost 1 base and 5 bases respectively, with 15 bases between them. This CDR3 spans 15 amino acids. Germline V lookup: CDR1 SGHRS, CDR2 YFSETQ. The CDR3 DNA is TGCGCCAGCAGCTTGAGTCCCGAGATTAATTATGGCTACACCTTC. It codes for CASSLSPEINYGYTF. Complete variable domain (other parts from reference TRBV5-1 and TRBJ1-2): KAGVTQTPRYLIKTRGQQVTLSCSPISGHRSVSWYQQTPGQGLQFLFEYFSETQRNKGNFPGRFSGRQFSNSRSEMNVSTLELGDSALYLCASSLSPEINYGYTFGSGTRLTVV.

V and J are TRBV27 and TRBJ2-1; perhaps TRBD1 as D (6 bases). The CDR3 extends over 14 amino acids. V lost 9 bases and J 7 bases, leaving 19 bases between the germline ends. The germline CDR1 and CDR2 sequences are MNHEY and SMNVEV (reference sequence). The CDR3 here is CASKQGAGRNEQFF. The CDR3 DNA is TGTGCCAGTAAACAGGGTGCCGGAAGGAATGAGCAGTTCTTC.

This clone occurred once. The chain recombines TRBV18 with TRBJ1-3, with TRBD1 matching over 8 bases. CDR1 and CDR2 (germline): KGHSH, LQKENI. CDR3 length: 14 residues. Germline trimming cut 6 bases from V and 1 base from J; bases unmatched to any gene: 2. The CDR3 nucleotides read TGTGCCAGCTCCGGACAGGGATCTGGAAACACCATATATTTT. The encoded protein is CASSGQGSGNTIYF.

This chain connects TRBV19 to TRBJ1-2, with a possible D match to TRBD1 (5 bases). CDR3 length: 14 residues. Germline V gives CDR1 LNHDA, CDR2 SQIVND (reference sequence). Trimming took 8 bases from V and 8 from J, leaving 21 bases between them. CDR3 sequence: CASGDDSRGWGYTF. The CDR3 DNA is TGTGCCAGTGGGGACGACAGTCGGGGTTGGGGCTACACCTTC.

The DNA for the CDR3 is TGCGCCAGCAGTTTTGGTTATCTCAGGGGGCGGGTCGCTGAAGCTTTCTTT. This codes for CASSFGYLRGRVAEAFF. V gene TRBV5-1 combines with J gene TRBJ1-1, with 8 bases that match TRBD1. The CDR3 runs 17 residues. Germline CDR1 reads SGHRS; CDR2 reads YFSETQ. V lost 5 bases, J lost 6 bases, and 18 bases stayed unmatched.

This chain joins TRBV6-6 and TRBJ2-2; D gene unclear. V lost 2 bases, J lost 7 bases, and 8 bases lay in between. The CDR3 consists of 13 residues. CDR1 is MNHNY, CDR2 SVGAGI, per germline (reference sequence). The chain's CDR3 is CASSYEGVGELFF. DNA for the CDR3: TGTGCCAGCAGTTACGAAGGCGTCGGGGAGCTGTTTTTT.

The chain uses TRBV7-9 and TRBJ2-3, with D perhaps TRBD1 (6 bases). The ends were cut back, 3 bases at V and 4 bases at J, with 11 bases in the middle. The germline CDR1 and CDR2 sequences are SEHNR and FQNEAQ (reference sequence). The CDR3 is 14 residues long. CDR3 sequence reads: CASSFTGNADTQYF. The CDR3 DNA reads as TGTGCCAGCAGCTTTACAGGGAATGCAGATACGCAGTATTTT.